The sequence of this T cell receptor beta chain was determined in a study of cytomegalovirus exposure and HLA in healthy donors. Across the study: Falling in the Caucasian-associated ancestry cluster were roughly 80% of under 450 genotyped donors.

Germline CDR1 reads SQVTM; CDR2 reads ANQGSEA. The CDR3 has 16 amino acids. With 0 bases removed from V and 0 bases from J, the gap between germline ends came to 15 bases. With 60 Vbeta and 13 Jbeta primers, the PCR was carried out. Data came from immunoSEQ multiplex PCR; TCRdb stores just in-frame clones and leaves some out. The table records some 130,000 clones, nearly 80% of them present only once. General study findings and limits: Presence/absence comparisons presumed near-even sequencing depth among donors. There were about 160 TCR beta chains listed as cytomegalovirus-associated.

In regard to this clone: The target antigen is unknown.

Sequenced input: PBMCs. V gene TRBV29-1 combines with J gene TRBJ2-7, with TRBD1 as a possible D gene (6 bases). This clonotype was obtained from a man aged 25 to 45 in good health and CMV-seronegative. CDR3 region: CSVEEDSYESSYEQYF. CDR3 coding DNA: TGCAGCGTTGAAGAGGACAGCTACGAATCCTCCTACGAGCAGTACTTC.